Listed here are 9 T cell receptor beta chains from one sample, sequenced in a study of CD8+ T cells in alopecia areata. Described treatment: oral pan-JAK inhibitor, 5-10 mg twice daily. RNA was isolated and reverse transcribed to cDNA, the sequencing template. The assay was immunoSEQ multiplex PCR, and TCRdb's table has in-frame clones only and misses some. Of about 200,000 clones detected, about 58% appear once; the ten largest clones hold roughly 1.4%. The starting material was CD4+ T cells sorted from blood, obtained at week 4, from a patient treated with tofacitinib. These receptors were obtained from a human donor with alopecia areata.

This chain joins TRBV19 and TRBJ1-5, with D unclear. Trimming removed 3 bases at V and 7 bases at J, with 13 bases between. This CDR3 has 14 amino acids. Germline values: CDR1 LNHDA, CDR2 SQIVND (reference sequence). The CDR3 DNA follows: TGTGCCAGTAGTATCGATAGGGTTAAGCAGCCCCAGCATTTT. Protein product: CASSIDRVKQPQHF.

CDR3 amino acids: CASSAPAGAQPQHF. The CDR3, as DNA: TGTGCCAGCAGTGCCCCCGCGGGCGCGCAGCCCCAGCATTTT. The chain joins TRBV28 to TRBJ1-5; D gene unclear. Trimming took off 5 bases at V and 7 bases at J, with 15 bases between the two ends. Germline V gene data show CDR1 as MDHEN and CDR2 as SYDVKM. The CDR3 totals 14 residues.

The table lists this clone with a few counts. The chain is built from TRBV19 and TRBJ2-7; no clear D gene. V was trimmed by 5 bases and J by 4 bases, leaving 6 bases between them. This CDR3 has 11 residues. The germline gives CDR1 LNHDA, CDR2 SQIVND (reference sequence). The CDR3 here is CASSSAYEQYF. CDR3 nucleotide sequence: TGTGCCAGTAGTTCCGCGTACGAGCAGTACTTC.

This clone has a handful of counts. This chain links TRBV5-4 with TRBJ2-1, with a weak D call TRBD1 (6 bases). There are 12 residues in the CDR3. The V and J ends lost 3 bases and 11 bases respectively, with 12 bases between them. Germline CDR1 and CDR2: SGHNT and YYREEE (reference sequence). The CDR3 nucleotides are TGTGCCAGCAGCTGTACAGGGACAAAGCAGTTCTTC. It is translated as CASSCTGTKQFF.

The J gene is TRBJ2-3, the V gene TRBV2, with TRBD1 identical over 7 bases. Germline CDR1 is SNHLY and CDR2 is FYNNEI. There are 13 residues in the CDR3. This CDR3 is CASDRAGTDTQYF. CDR3 nucleotide sequence: TGTGCTAGCGACAGGGCCGGCACAGATACGCAGTATTTT.

The chain links TRBV11-3 to TRBJ1-6; the match to TRBD1 covers 9 bases. Trimming cost V 4 bases and J 10 bases; bases outside gene matches: 5. Germline-derived CDR1 and CDR2 are SGHNT and YENEEA. The CDR3 covers 14 residues. The CDR3 DNA reads as TGTGCCAGCAGCTCGGGACAGGGTTTCTCACCCCTCCACTTT. It translates to CASSSGQGFSPLHF.

V and J are TRBV29-1 and TRBJ2-7; TRBD1 agrees at 7 bases. This CDR3 has 13 residues. Germline CDR1 SQVTM, CDR2 ANQGSEA. Trimming cost V 7 bases and J 0 bases; bases outside gene matches: 6. The CDR3: CSARTGLSYEQYF. DNA of the CDR3: TGCAGCGCCAGGACAGGCCTCTCCTACGAGCAGTACTTC.

A note on this clone: Other nucleotide sequences from this sample produce the same CDR3. The rearrangement links TRBV4-3 to TRBJ2-6, with D unclear. The CDR3 totals 14 residues. CDR1 LGHNA and CDR2 YSLEER come from the germline V gene. Between the trimmed V and J ends, which lost 0 bases and 4 bases, there was a span of 4 bases. In DNA, the CDR3 is TGCGCCAGCAGCCAAGATTCCGGGGCCAACGTCCTGACTTTC. Translating it yields CASSQDSGANVLTF.

The V call is TRBV15, the J call TRBJ1-1; D is unresolved. Trimming took 4 bases from V and 3 from J, leaving 18 bases between them. This CDR3 spans 16 amino acids. Germline CDR1 reads LNHNV; CDR2 reads YYDKDF (reference sequence). The DNA of the CDR3 is TGTGCCACCAGCAAAGATTCGGCGGCCTCTTACACTGAAGCTTTCTTT. Its translation is CATSKDSAASYTEAFF.